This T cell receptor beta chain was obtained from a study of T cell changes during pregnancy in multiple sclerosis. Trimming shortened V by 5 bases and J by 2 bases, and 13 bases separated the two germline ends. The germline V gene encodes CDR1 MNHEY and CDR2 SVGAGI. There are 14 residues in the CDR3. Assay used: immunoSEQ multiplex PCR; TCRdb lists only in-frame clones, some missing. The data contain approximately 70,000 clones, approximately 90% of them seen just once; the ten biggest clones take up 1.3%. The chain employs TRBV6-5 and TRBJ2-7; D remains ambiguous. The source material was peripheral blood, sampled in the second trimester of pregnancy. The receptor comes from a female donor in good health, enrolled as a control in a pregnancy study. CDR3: CASSIHQVPYEQYF. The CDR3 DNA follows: TGTGCCAGCAGTATACATCAGGTACCCTACGAGCAGTACTTC.